The source of this T cell receptor beta chain is a study of OX40 agonist ivuxolimab in advanced cancers. Turning to the study itself: Every 2 weeks, ivuxolimab was infused into the patients intravenously at between 0.01 and 10 mg/kg. Three patients had partial responses: one hepatocellular carcinoma, two cutaneous melanoma.

CDR1 is SGHDT and CDR2 is YYEEEE in the germline V gene. The CDR3 loop spans 12 amino acids. J lost 8 bases, V lost 4 bases, and 2 bases had no gene match. Study results and limitations: The CD4+ and CD8+ T cells in the blood had expanded clonally by week 6 at 0.1 to 3.0 mg/kg.

Assay: immunoSEQ multiplex PCR; the TCRdb copy retains only in-frame clones and omits some. The sample contains roughly 63,000 clones, roughly nine tenths of which appear only once. Turning to this clone: Its antigen is still unknown.

Here the sequenced sample was CD4+ or CD8+ T cells sorted from blood, taken in a trial of the OX40 agonist ivuxolimab. The V call is TRBV5-6, the J call TRBJ2-1; 8 bases map to TRBD2. The TCR comes from an adult with an advanced solid tumor such as melanoma, head and neck, liver or kidney cancer. DNA for the CDR3: TGTGCCAGCAGCCTTAGCGGGGATGAGCAGTTCTTC. Translating it yields CASSLSGDEQFF.